This T cell receptor beta chain is from a study of cytomegalovirus exposure and HLA in healthy donors. Study-wide findings and caveats: Cytomegalovirus association was assigned to about 180 TCR beta chains.

A remark on this clone: Its cognate antigen is unknown.

This PCR relied on a set of 60 Vbeta primers and 13 Jbeta primers. The assay was immunoSEQ multiplex PCR, and TCRdb's table has in-frame clones only and misses some. The data show some 140,000 clones, with over 65% seen just once and 4% to 4.5% held by the top ten. V was pared by 10 bases and J by 5 bases, with 4 bases of the junction left unmatched. CDR3 length equals 11 residues. In germline, CDR1 is ENHRY, CDR2 SYGVKD. The sequencing sample was made of PBMCs. The source is a woman aged 40-49 years in good health and CMV-seronegative. The chain recombines TRBV10-3 with TRBJ2-5; 7 bases match TRBD1. The DNA for the CDR3 is TGTGCCACCCGACAGGGCGAGACCCAGTACTTC. Amino acids: CATRQGETQYF.